Below, one T cell receptor (beta chain) is given with its context. With V trimmed by 5 bases and J by 7 bases, 7 bases remained unmatched. CDR1 and CDR2 from the germline V gene are PRHDT and FYEKMQ (reference sequence). This CDR3 contains 16 residues. The data belong to a study of blood T cells in healthy people across ages. A second PCR of 7 to 11 cycles used a sample-barcoded 5' primer and a J-beta primer mix. One entry per CDR3 protein, called by TCRdb with MiXCR from the 5' RACE reads. The sample lists more than 800,000 distinct CDR3 sequences, around 43% occurring once. V gene TRBV13 combines with J gene TRBJ2-1, with 14 bases matching TRBD2. The source material was blood. The clonotype originates from a woman aged 60-75 years in good health. Written as DNA, the CDR3 is TGTGCCAGCAGCCCAACCGGGACTAGCGGGAGAAATGAGCAGTTCTTC. Translating gives CASSPTGTSGRNEQFF.